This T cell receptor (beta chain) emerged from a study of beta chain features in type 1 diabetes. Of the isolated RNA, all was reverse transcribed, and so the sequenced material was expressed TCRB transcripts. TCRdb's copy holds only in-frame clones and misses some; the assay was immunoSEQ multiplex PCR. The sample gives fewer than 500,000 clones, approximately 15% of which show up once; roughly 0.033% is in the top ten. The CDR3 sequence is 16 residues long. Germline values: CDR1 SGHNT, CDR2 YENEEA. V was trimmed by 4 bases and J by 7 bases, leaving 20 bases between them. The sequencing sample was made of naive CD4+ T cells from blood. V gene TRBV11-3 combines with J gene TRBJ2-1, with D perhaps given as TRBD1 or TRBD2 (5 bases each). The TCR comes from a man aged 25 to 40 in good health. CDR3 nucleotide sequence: TGTGCCAGCAGCTCGGGACGCCGGGATCTCAGGAATGAGCAGTTCTTC. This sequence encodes CASSSGRRDLRNEQFF.